This TCR beta chain was observed in a study of T cell responses to AZD1222 COVID-19 vaccine. General observations from the study: White British people made up most donors, females outnumbered males, and clonal diversity was possibly underestimated. Unmutated variant regions reportedly attract nearly half of all spike-specific TCRs. Repertoires were sampled only after the peak T cell response.

Using immunoSEQ multiplex PCR, the repertoire was profiled, and TCRdb retains in-frame clones only, with some absent. The profile shows 150,000 or so clones, approximately 90% of them singletons. V was trimmed by 3 bases and J by 8 bases, leaving 10 bases between them. Germline CDR1 and CDR2: LNHDA and SQIVND (reference sequence). This CDR3 region has 13 residues. As for this clone: What it recognizes is unknown.

The receptor comes from an adult in good health. The specimen was peripheral blood, collected on day 0 of AZD1222 vaccination. The chain is built from TRBV19 and TRBJ1-4; D perhaps matches TRBD1 (5 bases). The chain's CDR3 is CASSMGVGEKLFF. The CDR3 nucleotides read TGTGCCAGTAGTATGGGGGTCGGCGAAAAACTGTTTTTT.